These 28 T cell receptor beta chains were all obtained from the same sample, sequenced in a study of T cell clonality in common variable immunodeficiency. The assay was immunoSEQ multiplex PCR, and TCRdb's table has in-frame clones only and misses some. This sample has approximately 44,000 clones, each found more than once. Sequenced sample: peripheral blood mononuclear cells. Every receptor here comes from a person aged 18 to 75 in good health.

This clone occurred many times. The read is 3 residues too short to cover the CDR3 end, so that end is filled in from the germline J gene. V is TRBV9 and J is TRBJ1-2; a weak D match, TRBD1 (6 bases). Germline CDR1 is SGDLS and CDR2 is YYNGEE. The CDR3 has 14 amino acids. V was cut by 7 bases and J by 2 bases, with 15 bases left in between. CDR3 DNA, as far as it was read: TGTGCCAGCTTCCGGGACACCGACAACTATGGC. It translates to CASFRDTDNYG. The CDR3, in full, reads CASFRDTDNYGYTF.

As regards this clone: The read gets to within 3 residues of the CDR3 end, and the germline J gene fills in the rest. This chain connects TRBV19 to TRBJ2-2; 9 bases are shared with TRBD1. The CDR3 runs 15 residues. CDR1 is LNHDA and CDR2 is SQIVND in the germline V gene (reference sequence). Trimming cost V 5 bases and J 3 bases; bases outside gene matches: 4. CDR3 DNA, as far as it was read: TGTGCCAGTAGTTTAACAGGGGGCCACACCGGGGAG. It translates to CASSLTGGHTGE. From start to end, the CDR3 is CASSLTGGHTGELFF.

This clone was counted ten times or more. The read ends 3 residues early relative to the CDR3; the germline J gene fills the gap. The chain is built from TRBV4-2 and TRBJ1-2; D possibly corresponds to TRBD1 (5 bases). The germline V and J ends were trimmed by 4 bases and 3 bases, with 21 bases remaining between them. The germline V gene has CDR1 LGHNA and CDR2 YNFKEQ. The CDR3 extends over 17 amino acids. CDR3 bases read: TGTGCCAGCAGCCCGTCCGCCCGGGGGAAGAGACACTATGGC. Protein product: CASSPSARGKRHYG. The full CDR3 is CASSPSARGKRHYGYTF.

This clone was seen ten or more times. Other DNA sequences of this sample code for an identical CDR3. CDR3 sequence: CASSRNRKNTDTQYF. The DNA read from the CDR3 is TGTGCCAGTAGTAGAAACAGAAAGAACACAGATACG. This chain links TRBV19 with TRBJ2-3; D is unclear. From the germline J gene comes the end of the CDR3, since the read stops 3 residues before it. The V end lost 4 bases, the J end lost 2 bases, and 13 bases lay between the germline ends. Germline assignment: CDR1 LNHDA and CDR2 SQIVND (reference sequence). This CDR3 region has 15 residues.

The sample holds many counts of this clone. The read ends 3 residues shy of where the CDR3 ends; the end is completed using the germline J gene. Other DNA sequences in this specimen translate into the identical CDR3. This rearrangement joins TRBV7-8 to TRBJ1-5, with unresolved D. CDR3 length: 17 amino acids. Germline CDR1 SGHVS, CDR2 FQNEAQ. V lost 1 base and J 0 bases, leaving 13 bases between the germline ends. CDR3 residues: CASSLGADPYSNQPQHF. Incomplete CDR3 DNA: TGTGCCAGCAGCTTAGGGGCAGACCCTTATAGCAATCAGCCC.

This clone was seen many times. The read halts 3 residues ahead of the CDR3 end, with the missing end drawn from the germline J gene. This chain joins TRBV5-1 and TRBJ2-3, with 8 bases fitting TRBD1. Germline V gene data show CDR1 as SGHRS and CDR2 as YFSETQ. The V and J ends lost 4 bases and 6 bases, in that order; junction bases with no gene match: 13. The CDR3 loop spans 16 amino acids. Here the CDR3 reads CASSKQTGQVPDTQYF. Incomplete CDR3 DNA: TGCGCCAGCAGCAAACAAACGGGACAGGTACCCGATACG.

This clone was detected many times. The CDR3 goes on 3 residues after the read ends, and that part is filled in from the germline J gene. The V gene is TRBV6-1, the J gene TRBJ1-5, with a tentative D call TRBD1 (5 bases). Germline CDR1 MNHNS, CDR2 SASEGT. V lost 4 bases, J lost 5 bases, and 6 bases lay in between. CDR3 size: 12 residues. The sequenced part of the CDR3 DNA is TGTGCCAGCAGTGTAGGGGATCAGCCC. It encodes CASSVGDQP. The whole CDR3 protein reads CASSVGDQPQHF.

The table lists this clone with many counts. The read gets to within 3 residues of the CDR3 end, and the germline J gene fills in the rest. V is TRBV6-2 or TRBV6-3 and J is TRBJ2-5; no definite D call. The V gene's germline CDR1 is MNHEY and CDR2 SVGEGT. The V end lost 7 bases, the J end lost 5 bases, and 14 bases lay between the germline ends. CDR3 length: 13 residues. The CDR3: CASIRPLGETQYF. Incomplete CDR3 DNA: TGTGCCAGCATCCGGCCCCTCGGGGAGACC.

This clone was detected a few times. The read finishes 3 residues shy of the CDR3 end, and the germline J gene is used to complete it. The V gene is TRBV19, the J gene TRBJ2-7, with D perhaps given as TRBD1 or TRBD2 (7 bases each). This CDR3 comprises 15 residues. The V and J ends lost 5 bases and 4 bases respectively, with 18 bases between them. CDR1 LNHDA and CDR2 SQIVND come from the germline V gene (reference sequence). CDR3 sequence reads: CASSVGTEGGYEQYF. Incomplete CDR3 DNA: TGTGCCAGTAGTGTCGGGACAGAGGGAGGGTACGAG.

As to this clone: The CDR3 end falls 3 residues outside the read, so it is completed with the germline J gene. The rearrangement uses TRBV18 and TRBJ2-6; 7 positions match TRBD1. CDR3 length equals 16 residues. V lost 5 bases, J lost 0 bases, and 4 bases stayed unmatched. CDR1 KGHSH and CDR2 LQKENI come from the germline V gene. CDR3 sequence reads: CASSTGDSSGANVLTF. The part of the CDR3 DNA that was read is TGTGCCAGCTCAACAGGGGACAGCTCTGGGGCCAACGTC.

This clone was seen many times. The read terminates 3 residues before the CDR3 end, so the remaining end is supplied by the germline J gene. The V gene is TRBV7-8, the J gene TRBJ2-3; maybe TRBD2 (6 bases). Trimming stripped 5 bases from V and 1 base from J, with 10 bases between. CDR3 length: 14 amino acids. Germline V CDR1 and CDR2: SGHVS, FQNEAQ. The sequenced part of the CDR3 DNA is TGTGCCAGCAGCCCGGCTAGCGGCACAGATACG. Residues: CASSPASGTDT. The whole CDR3 sequence is CASSPASGTDTQYF.

This clone was seen repeatedly, ten times or more. The sequenced part of the CDR3 DNA is TGCAGTGCCGTCAACAGGGTAGAGAGGACC. It encodes CSAVNRVERT. The whole CDR3 is CSAVNRVERTQYF. This sequence joins TRBV20-1 and TRBJ2-5, with a tentative D call TRBD1 (6 bases). The missing CDR3 end, 3 residues past where the read stops, is filled in from the germline J gene. Per germline, CDR1 DFQATT and CDR2 SNEGSKA (reference sequence). The V and J ends lost 6 bases and 7 bases respectively, with 18 bases between them. The CDR3 totals 13 residues.

The table lists this clone with many counts. The observed sequence ends 3 residues before the CDR3 terminus, with the missing tail filled in from the germline J gene. The rearrangement uses TRBV29-1 and TRBJ2-1; TRBD2 matches at 12 bases. CDR1 is SQVTM, CDR2 ANQGSEA, per germline. This CDR3 is built from 16 residues. V lost 3 bases, J lost 2 bases, and 5 bases stayed unmatched. This CDR3 is CSVDETSGGAYNEQFF. The DNA read from the CDR3 is TGCAGCGTTGACGAGACTAGCGGGGGCGCCTACAATGAG.

In this sample, this clone turned up many times. The read is 3 residues too short to cover the CDR3 end, so that end is filled in from the germline J gene. Within the sample, other DNA sequences also encode this same CDR3. The rearrangement uses TRBV18 and TRBJ2-5, with D hard to call. The V and J ends lost 2 bases and 4 bases respectively, with 5 bases between them. Germline loops: CDR1 KGHSH, CDR2 LQKENI. This CDR3 region has 12 residues. Here the CDR3 reads CASSPSGETQYF. Incomplete CDR3 DNA: TGTGCCAGCTCACCATCGGGAGAGACC.

This clone was recorded at least ten times. The CDR3 extends 3 residues past the end of the read, so its final part is completed from the germline J gene. The V call is TRBV12-5, the J call TRBJ1-2; no clear D gene. Trimming cost V 3 bases and J 4 bases, with 9 bases left between them. Germline CDR1 reads LGHNT; CDR2 reads FRNRAP. This CDR3 contains 13 residues. The CDR3 is CASGLDTGYGYTF. The sequenced part of the CDR3 DNA is TGTGCTAGTGGTTTAGACACCGGCTATGGC.

This clone was counted at least ten times. Read data end 3 residues before the CDR3 end; the end is taken from the germline J gene. This chain connects TRBV5-1 to TRBJ2-3; 12 bases agree with TRBD2. CDR1 and CDR2 from the germline V gene are SGHRS and YFSETQ. V trimming: 0 bases; J trimming: 2 bases; junction bases outside the gene matches: 7. CDR3 size: 18 residues. The CDR3: CASSLGALAGGITDTQYF. The CDR3 DNA, read in part, is TGCGCCAGCAGCTTGGGGGCACTAGCGGGGGGAATCACAGATACG. The whole variable domain, remainder taken from reference TRBV5-1 and TRBJ2-3, is KAGVTQTPRYLIKTRGQQVTLSCSPISGHRSVSWYQQTPGQGLQFLFEYFSETQRNKGNFPGRFSGRQFSNSRSEMNVSTLELGDSALYLCASSLGALAGGITDTQYFGPGTRLTVL.

This clone came up many times. The CDR3 bases that were read are TGTGCCAGCAGCCAAGGGGGGGGTTCCGCTCCCCAAGAGACC. Translated, it gives CASSQGGGSAPQET. The whole CDR3 reads CASSQGGGSAPQETQYF. V gene TRBV2 combines with J gene TRBJ2-5; D might be TRBD2 (7 bases). Coverage ceases 3 residues before the CDR3 finishes, and the germline J gene fills in the end. V lost 6 bases to trimming and J lost 1 base, with 21 bases between them. In germline, CDR1 is SNHLY, CDR2 FYNNEI. This CDR3 is built from 17 residues.

There are many counts of this clone. Read sequence stops 3 residues before the CDR3 end, and the germline J gene provides the missing end. The chain links TRBV5-6 to TRBJ2-3; 8 nucleotides agree with TRBD1. The V and J ends lost 0 bases and 4 bases, in that order; junction bases with no gene match: 4. Germline lookup yields CDR1 SGHDT and CDR2 YYEEEE. The CDR3 totals 15 residues. The sequenced CDR3 bases are TGTGCCAGCAGCTTGGTAGGACAGGGCGCAGATACG. Translation gives CASSLVGQGADT. The entire CDR3 protein is CASSLVGQGADTQYF.

This clone was recorded at least ten times. CDR3 in amino acids: CSVGQETYNEQFF. Partial CDR3 DNA: TGCAGCGTAGGACAGGAGACCTACAATGAG. This chain joins TRBV29-1 and TRBJ2-1; 7 bases match TRBD1. The CDR3 goes on 3 residues after the read ends, and that part is filled in from the germline J gene. The V segment lost 6 bases and the J segment 2 bases; nucleotides outside the gene matches: 4. The CDR3 consists of 13 residues. Germline-derived CDR1 and CDR2 are SQVTM and ANQGSEA.

This clone was counted many times. Read coverage stops 3 residues before the CDR3 terminus; the germline J gene supplies the remainder. The rearrangement uses TRBV12-3 or TRBV12-4 and TRBJ1-2; no definite D call. CDR3 length: 17 amino acids. Trimming left V 2 bases short and J 6 bases short, with 22 bases between. The CDR3 reads CASSLRASRLRVDGYTF. Partial CDR3 DNA: TGTGCCAGCAGTTTAAGGGCTTCGAGGCTCCGTGTGGATGGC.

There are many counts of this clone. The read is 3 residues too short to cover the CDR3 end, so that end is filled in from the germline J gene. The chain employs TRBV20-1 and TRBJ2-7; D gene uncertain. Trimming cost V 0 bases and J 3 bases, with 15 bases left between them. Per germline, CDR1 DFQATT and CDR2 SNEGSKA (reference sequence). The CDR3 has 15 amino acids. CDR3 protein: CSARDGEKGFYEQYF. Incomplete CDR3 DNA: TGCAGTGCTAGAGACGGTGAAAAAGGGTTCTACGAG.

In its sample, this clone was seen many times. The read ends 3 residues before the CDR3 terminus; that terminus is restored from the germline J gene. This rearrangement joins TRBV13 to TRBJ2-7, with 14 bases fitting TRBD2. The CDR3 has 15 residues. Germline CDR1 and CDR2: PRHDT and FYEKMQ (reference sequence). The junction had 3 bases not matched to a gene; V was cut back by 4 bases and J by 4 bases. The CDR3 DNA, read in part, is TGTGCCAGCAGCTCGGGACTAGCGGGAGTATACGAG. Translating gives CASSSGLAGVYE. The full CDR3 reads CASSSGLAGVYEQYF.

In this sample, this clone turned up many times. The sequence runs out 3 residues before the end of the CDR3; the remainder is reconstructed from the germline J gene. This chain joins TRBV30 and TRBJ2-5, with D perhaps TRBD1 (5 bases). V shed 0 bases and J shed 4 bases, with 15 bases lying between them. The CDR3 length is 15 residues. Per germline, CDR1 GTSNPN and CDR2 SVGIG (reference sequence). The CDR3 bases that were read are TGTGCCTGGAGTGTAAACAGGAAGTTGGGAGAGACC. Translating it yields CAWSVNRKLGET. The entire CDR3 is CAWSVNRKLGETQYF.

The sample holds many counts of this clone. The CDR3 end falls 3 residues outside the read, so it is completed with the germline J gene. The chain joins TRBV6-1 to TRBJ2-4; tentatively, D is TRBD1 (5 bases). The V gene lost 0 bases and the J gene lost 6 bases, with 12 bases spanning the gap. CDR3 length: 15 residues. Germline V gene data show CDR1 as MNHNS and CDR2 as SASEGT. The CDR3 spells CASSEARRQPNIQYF. The DNA read from the CDR3 is TGTGCCAGCAGTGAAGCGAGGAGACAGCCAAACATT.

This clone showed up many times. The sequenced fragment ends 3 residues before the CDR3 boundary, so the rest is inferred from the germline J gene. The chain couples TRBV20-1 to TRBJ2-4, with 9 positions matching TRBD2. The V segment lost 6 bases and the J segment 8 bases; nucleotides outside the gene matches: 5. This CDR3 is built from 12 residues. The germline gives CDR1 DFQATT, CDR2 SNEGSKA (reference sequence). CDR3 sequence: CSAERGEDIQYF. The CDR3 DNA, read in part, is TGCAGTGCCGAGCGGGGGGAGGACATT.

At least ten counts were recorded for this clone. Read data end 3 residues before the CDR3 end; the end is taken from the germline J gene. The chain uses TRBV5-8 and TRBJ1-2; a possible D gene is TRBD1 (5 bases). CDR1 SGHTS and CDR2 YDEGEE come from the germline V gene. V was trimmed by 2 bases and J by 2 bases, leaving 13 bases between them. The CDR3 runs 15 residues. The part of the CDR3 DNA that was read is TGTGCCAGCAGCTTTCGAGGGGCAGGGAACTATGGC. This gives the protein CASSFRGAGNYG. The entire CDR3 reads CASSFRGAGNYGYTF.

The sample holds many counts of this clone. Sequencing ends 3 residues short of the CDR3 end; the germline J gene provides the rest. The chain employs TRBV18 and TRBJ2-6; a weak D match, TRBD1 (5 bases). Trimming pared 3 bases from V and 1 base from J, leaving 7 bases between. CDR3 length: 15 amino acids. CDR1 and CDR2 (germline): KGHSH, LQKENI. CDR3 protein: CASSPSGSGANVLTF. CDR3 DNA, as far as it was read: TGTGCCAGCTCACCGTCAGGGTCTGGGGCCAACGTC.

Only a few counts were recorded for this clone. The read falls 3 residues short of the CDR3 end, and the missing part is taken from the germline J gene. J is TRBJ1-2 and V is TRBV5-1; possibly TRBD1 for D (6 bases). The CDR3 is 18 residues long. The germline CDR1 and CDR2 sequences are SGHRS and YFSETQ. The CDR3 loop is CASSFGLAGGPITDTYTF. The sequenced part of the CDR3 DNA is TGCGCCAGCAGCTTTGGACTAGCGGGGGGGCCGATCACAGATACC.